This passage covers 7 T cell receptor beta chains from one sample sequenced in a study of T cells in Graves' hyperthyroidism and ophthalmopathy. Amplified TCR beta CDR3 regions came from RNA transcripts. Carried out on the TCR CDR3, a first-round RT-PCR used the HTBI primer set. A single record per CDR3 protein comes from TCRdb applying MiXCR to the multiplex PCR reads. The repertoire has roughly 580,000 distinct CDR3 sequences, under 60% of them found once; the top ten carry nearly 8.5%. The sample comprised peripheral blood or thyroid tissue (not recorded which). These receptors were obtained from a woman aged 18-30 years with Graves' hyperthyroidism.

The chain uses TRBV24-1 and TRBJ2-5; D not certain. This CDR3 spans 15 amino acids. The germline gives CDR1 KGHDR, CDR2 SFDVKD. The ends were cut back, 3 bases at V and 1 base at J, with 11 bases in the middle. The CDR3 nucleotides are TGTGCCACCAGTGATGGTACTAAGTTCCAAGAGACCCAGTACTTC. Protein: CATSDGTKFQETQYF.

The CDR3 loop is CAIRRTDSSPLHF. DNA for the CDR3: TGTGCCATCAGACGGACGGATAGTTCACCCCTCCACTTT. The rearrangement links TRBV10-3 to TRBJ1-6; D gene uncertain. The V end lost 6 bases, the J end lost 9 bases, and 12 bases lay between the germline ends. Per the germline V gene, CDR1 is ENHRY and CDR2 is SYGVKD. This CDR3 has 13 residues.

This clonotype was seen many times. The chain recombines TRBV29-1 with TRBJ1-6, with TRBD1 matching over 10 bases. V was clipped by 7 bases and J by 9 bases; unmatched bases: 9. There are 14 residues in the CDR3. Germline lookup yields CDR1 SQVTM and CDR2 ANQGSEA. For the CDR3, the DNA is TGCAGCGACCCACCCGGGACAGGGGTTTCACCCCTCCACTTT. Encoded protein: CSDPPGTGVSPLHF.

The CDR3 protein is CSVEDPTSGSYEQYF. CDR3 DNA: TGCAGCGTTGAAGATCCTACTAGCGGGAGCTACGAGCAGTACTTC. The genes are TRBV29-1 and TRBJ2-7, with 11 bases that match TRBD2. The V gene end was trimmed by 0 bases and the J gene end by 3 bases; junction bases not matched to a gene: 4. Germline CDR1 reads SQVTM; CDR2 reads ANQGSEA. This CDR3 is built from 15 residues.

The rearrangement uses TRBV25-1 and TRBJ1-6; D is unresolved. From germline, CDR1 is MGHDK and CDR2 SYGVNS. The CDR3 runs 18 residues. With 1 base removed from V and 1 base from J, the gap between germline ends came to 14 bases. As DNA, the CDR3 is TGTGCCAGCAGTGAATTTCGGGTACGGGGTTCCTATAATTCACCCCTCCACTTT. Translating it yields CASSEFRVRGSYNSPLHF.

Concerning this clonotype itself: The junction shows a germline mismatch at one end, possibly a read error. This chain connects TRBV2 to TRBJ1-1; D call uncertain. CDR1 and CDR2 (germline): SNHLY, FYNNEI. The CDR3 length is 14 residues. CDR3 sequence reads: CASSQDRLITEAFF. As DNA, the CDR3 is TGCGCCAGCAGCCAAGATAGGCTCATCACTGAAGCTTTCTTT.

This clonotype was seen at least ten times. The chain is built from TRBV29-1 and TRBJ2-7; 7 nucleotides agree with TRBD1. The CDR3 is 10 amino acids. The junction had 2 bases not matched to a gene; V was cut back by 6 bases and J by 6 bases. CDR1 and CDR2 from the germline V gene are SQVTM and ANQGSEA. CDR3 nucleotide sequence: TGCAGCGTGACAGGGAGCGAGCAGTACTTC. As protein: CSVTGSEQYF.